Listed below are T cell receptor beta chains from one sample, sequenced in a study of T cell responses to AZD1222 COVID-19 vaccine. This table comes from immunoSEQ multiplex PCR, and its TCRdb copy is limited to in-frame clones, with some not included. The sample carries some 200,000 clones, approximately 91% recorded once. Specimen: peripheral blood, collected on day 0 of AZD1222 vaccination. These receptors were taken from an adult in good health. Both conserved end residues are part of each CDR3. The D gene is left open where the match is weak. The listing skips clone size in some rows; elsewhere it reads once, few, many or a size class.

j_call v_call d_call clone_size cdr3_nt cdr3_aa
TRBJ2-1 TRBV16 - - TGTGCCAGCAGCCAATCATCTATGAGGGGCGGGTTCTTC CASSQSSMRGGFF
TRBJ2-7 TRBV6-5 TRBD1 - TGTGCCAGCACAGACAGGGGGGTTGCCTACGAGCAGTACTTC CASTDRGVAYEQYF
TRBJ1-1 TRBV6-5 TRBD1 - TGTGCCAGCAGTTACGATCAATGGACAGGGGACGCTTTCTTT CASSYDQWTGDAFF
TRBJ1-3 TRBV18 - - TGTGCCAGCTCACCAGCGGACCCTGGAAACACCATATATTTT CASSPADPGNTIYF
TRBJ2-2 TRBV7-2 - - TGTGCCAGCAGCTTAGGTGGGGGTAGGGAGCTGTTTTTT CASSLGGGRELFF
TRBJ2-7 TRBV12-3/TRBV12-4 - - TGTGCCAGCAGTCCAGGTTCCTACGAGCAGTACTTC CASSPGSYEQYF
TRBJ1-1 TRBV6-2/TRBV6-3 - - TGTGCCAGCAGTTACTCGACCACCACTGAAGCTTTCTTT CASSYSTTTEAFF
TRBJ2-3 TRBV6-5 - - TGTGCCAGCAGTCCCCCAGGGGTAGATACGCAGTATTTT CASSPPGVDTQYF
TRBJ2-7 TRBV15 TRBD2 - TGTGCCACCAGCTTCCTGACTAGCGGGAGGGACGAGCAGTACTTC CATSFLTSGRDEQYF
TRBJ2-3 TRBV5-1 TRBD2 - TGCGCCAGCAGCTACGGGACTAGCGGGGGTGCAGATACGCAGTATTTT CASSYGTSGGADTQYF
TRBJ2-2 TRBV7-9 - once TGTGCCAGCAGCCCCGGGACAACTACCGGGGAGCTGTTTTTT CASSPGTTTGELFF
TRBJ1-3 TRBV19 - - TGTGCCAGTAGTATAGCCCTCGGGAGCTCTGGAAACACCATATATTTT CASSIALGSSGNTIYF
TRBJ1-5 TRBV10-3 - few TGTGCCATCAGGGACAGAGTAGATCAGCCCCAGCATTTT CAIRDRVDQPQHF
TRBJ2-7 TRBV9 - - TGTGCCAGCAGCGCCCGACAGGACGTCTACTACGAGCAGTACTTC CASSARQDVYYEQYF
TRBJ1-1 TRBV3-1/TRBV3-2 TRBD1 - TGTGCCAGCAGCCAAAAGACAGGGAGGAATACTGAAGCTTTCTTT CASSQKTGRNTEAFF
TRBJ2-1 TRBV10-3 - once TGTGCCATCAGTGGAGGGACTGGAACCGTTAGCTCCTACAATGAGCAGTTCTTC CAISGGTGTVSSYNEQFF
TRBJ1-2 TRBV6-5 - - TGTGCCAGCAGTTACCAGGGTGGCTACACCTTC CASSYQGGYTF
TRBJ1-1 TRBV12-5 - - TGTGCTAGTGGTTATACCACTGAAGCTTTCTTT CASGYTTEAFF
TRBJ2-4 TRBV7-7 - - TGTGCCAGCAGCGAAACCGGGACAAGACTAGCCAAAAACATTCAGTACTTC CASSETGTRLAKNIQYF
TRBJ2-7 TRBV29-1 - once TGCAGCGTTGTACCTTTCGGCAGGGAGGCGGTCTACGAGCAGTACTTC CSVVPFGREAVYEQYF
TRBJ1-5 TRBV6-6 - - TGTGCCCACAGGGACGGCAATCAGCCCCAGCATTTT CAHRDGNQPQHF
TRBJ1-5 TRBV6-2/TRBV6-3 - - TGTGCCAGCAGTTACTCGGGTAGTAATCAGCCCCAGCATTTT CASSYSGSNQPQHF